Below, 23 T cell receptor beta chains from the same sample are listed, as sequenced in a study of identical twins. MiXCR, run by TCRdb on the 5' RACE reads, gives a single entry per CDR3 protein. Among some 250,000 distinct CDR3 sequences, 5% to 7% were seen once, and the ten largest hold roughly 15%. Another study also made use of these data, one on T cells expressing NK-cell markers.

Sequencing was carried out using CD8+ T cells sorted from blood. These receptors originate from a woman between 18 and 30 years old in good health.

Ten or more counts support this clonotype. This chain joins TRBV29-1 and TRBJ2-1; the match to TRBD2 covers 10 bases. J lost 0 bases, V lost 0 bases, and 2 bases had no gene match. Looked up from germline, CDR1 is SQVTM and CDR2 is ANQGSEA. This CDR3 region has 16 residues. CDR3 nucleotide sequence: TGCAGCGTTGAAGACTGGACTAGCGGCTCCTACAATGAGCAGTTCTTC. It encodes CSVEDWTSGSYNEQFF.

This clonotype was picked up many times. The chain combines TRBV20-1 with TRBJ2-3, with 7 bases matching TRBD2. The V and J ends lost 3 bases and 6 bases, in that order; junction bases with no gene match: 12. The CDR3 runs to 15 residues. Germline V CDR1 and CDR2: DFQATT, SNEGSKA (reference sequence). The CDR3 reads CSARTIDGRLDTQYF. The CDR3 nucleotides read TGCAGTGCTAGGACCATAGACGGGAGGCTCGATACGCAGTATTTT.

This clonotype was detected many times. The chain uses TRBV13 and TRBJ2-5, with 11 bases matching TRBD1. The CDR3 is 15 residues long. Germline lookup yields CDR1 PRHDT and CDR2 FYEKMQ (reference sequence). With 4 bases clipped from V and 5 bases from J, the junction kept 6 bases outside the gene matches. The CDR3: CASSYGQGARETQYF. The CDR3 region has the DNA TGTGCCAGCAGCTACGGACAGGGGGCGCGGGAGACCCAGTACTTC.

This clonotype was picked up a small number of times. This chain links TRBV4-1 with TRBJ2-7; no definite D call. Trimming took 2 bases from V and 4 from J, leaving 9 bases between them. The CDR3 has 13 residues. Germline V lookup: CDR1 MGHRA, CDR2 YSYEKL. As DNA, the CDR3 is TGCGCCAGCAGCCAACTAGATCAGTACGAGCAGTACTTC. Residues: CASSQLDQYEQYF.

The sample holds many counts of this clonotype. The chain has TRBV3-1 and TRBJ2-3, with D possibly matching TRBD2 (5 bases). The ends were cut back, 5 bases at V and 2 bases at J, with 11 bases in the middle. The CDR3 totals 14 residues. Germline V gives CDR1 LGHDT, CDR2 YNNKEL (reference sequence). CDR3 residues: CASSYGLLTDTQYF. CDR3 nucleotides: TGTGCCAGCAGCTACGGACTTCTCACAGATACGCAGTATTTT.

This clonotype has a count of ten or more. The V and J genes are TRBV9 and TRBJ1-3; 7 positions match TRBD1. With V trimmed by 3 bases and J by 2 bases, 5 bases remained unmatched. The CDR3 length is 15 residues. Germline CDR1 reads SGDLS; CDR2 reads YYNGEE. The CDR3 sequence is CASSARQGPGNTIYF. As DNA, the CDR3 is TGTGCCAGCAGCGCCCGACAGGGCCCTGGAAACACCATATATTTT. The whole variable domain, remainder taken from reference TRBV9 and TRBJ1-3, is DSGVTQTPKHLITATGQRVTLRCSPRSGDLSVYWYQQSLDQGLQFLIQYYNGEERAKGNILERFSAQQFPDLHSELNLSSLELGDSALYFCASSARQGPGNTIYFGEGSWLTVV.

This clonotype was counted ten times or more. V usage is TRBV4-3 and J usage is TRBJ2-1; D remains unclear. Trimming shortened V by 4 bases and J by 4 bases, and 11 bases separated the two germline ends. CDR3 length: 14 residues. CDR1 is LGHNA, CDR2 YSLEER, per germline. The CDR3 sequence is CASSPTRQYNEQFF. The CDR3 DNA reads as TGCGCCAGCAGCCCAACACGGCAATACAATGAGCAGTTCTTC.

The chain recombines TRBV7-2 with TRBJ2-5, with D possibly being TRBD1 (6 bases). The germline V gene has CDR1 SGHTA and CDR2 FQGNSA. The CDR3 runs to 14 residues. The V end was cut by 3 bases, the J end by 4 bases, with 12 bases between. CDR3 region: CASSFGGGRETQYF. DNA of the CDR3: TGTGCCAGCAGCTTTGGGGGCGGTCGAGAGACCCAGTACTTC.

This clonotype came up a few times. The chain recombines TRBV19 with TRBJ2-7; 10 bases fit TRBD2. CDR1 and CDR2 from the germline V gene are LNHDA and SQIVND (reference sequence). The CDR3 length is 14 residues. V trimming: 5 bases; J trimming: 4 bases; junction bases outside the gene matches: 5. CDR3 region: CASSASGGGYEQYF. CDR3 coding DNA: TGTGCCAGTAGTGCCAGCGGGGGGGGGTACGAGCAGTACTTC.

This clonotype showed up just a few times. The chain couples TRBV27 to TRBJ2-5; D may be TRBD2 (7 bases). The CDR3 is 15 amino acids. V was trimmed by 1 base and J by 3 bases, leaving 12 bases between them. Germline CDR1 is MNHEY and CDR2 is SMNVEV (reference sequence). CDR3 DNA: TGTGCCAGCAGTTTATTTAGGGGGGGGGAAGAGACCCAGTACTTC. Residues: CASSLFRGGEETQYF.

As regards this clonotype: An end of the junction does not agree with germline; a read error may underlie this. The chain links TRBV29-1 to TRBJ2-1, with TRBD2 matching over 9 bases. Germline assignment: CDR1 SQVTM and CDR2 ANQGSEA. The CDR3 runs 15 residues. The CDR3 sequence is CSVEDRGLAYNEQFF. The CDR3 DNA reads TGCAGCGTTGAAGATCGGGGACTAGCCTATAATGAGCAGTTCTTC.

The chain recombines TRBV6-4 with TRBJ1-4; TRBD1 is a possible D gene (5 bases). The CDR3 has 16 amino acids. Trimming took off 8 bases at V and 0 bases at J, with 16 bases between the two ends. The germline V gene encodes CDR1 MRHNA and CDR2 SNTAGT. The CDR3 bases are TGTGCCAGCTTCTCGGATCGGGGCACAACTAATGAAAAACTGTTTTTT. This encodes CASFSDRGTTNEKLFF.

This clonotype came up many times. The V and J genes are TRBV7-8 and TRBJ2-3; TRBD2 matches at 9 bases. Trimming took 5 bases from V and 0 from J; bases not matched to a gene: 6. The CDR3 runs to 16 residues. From germline, CDR1 is SGHVS and CDR2 FQNEAQ. The DNA for the CDR3 is TGTGCCAGCAGCCCCCCGGGACTAGCAAGCACAGATACGCAGTATTTT. The encoded protein is CASSPPGLASTDTQYF.

This clonotype was counted a few times. The chain uses TRBV29-1 and TRBJ2-1, with 7 nucleotides matching TRBD1. V lost 1 base to trimming and J lost 2 bases; unmatched junction nucleotides: 8. The germline CDR1 and CDR2 sequences are SQVTM and ANQGSEA. CDR3 length equals 16 residues. CDR3 coding DNA: TGCAGCGTTGAAGGCGTGGGACAGATAACCTACAATGAGCAGTTCTTC. As protein: CSVEGVGQITYNEQFF.

This clonotype was seen only a few times. The junction departs from the called germline gene at one end, perhaps through a read error. The CDR3 here is CACSLSLIQGSAGANVLTF. For the CDR3, the DNA is TGTGCCTGCAGTTTATCCCTAATACAGGGTTCCGCTGGGGCCAACGTCCTGACTTTC. The rearrangement links TRBV12-3 or TRBV12-4 to TRBJ2-6; D perhaps matches TRBD1 (6 bases). There are 19 residues in the CDR3.

This clonotype was found many times. CDR3 loop: CASSLAIGNSPLHF. The DNA for the CDR3 is TGCGCCAGCAGCTTGGCCATCGGTAATTCACCCCTCCACTTT. This chain joins TRBV5-1 and TRBJ1-6; D remains unclear. Trimming removed 0 bases at V and 6 bases at J, with 7 bases between. CDR1 SGHRS and CDR2 YFSETQ come from the germline V gene. This CDR3 has 14 residues.

This clonotype occurred a few times. The chain joins TRBV3-1 to TRBJ2-7, with D perhaps being TRBD1 or TRBD2 (5 bases each). The CDR3 consists of 17 residues. Per the germline V gene, CDR1 is LGHDT and CDR2 is YNNKEL (reference sequence). V was pared by 0 bases and J by 0 bases, with 15 bases between. The CDR3 DNA reads TGTGCCAGCAGCCAAGATGGACCCAGGGAGAGCTCCTACGAGCAGTACTTC. It translates to CASSQDGPRESSYEQYF.

This rearrangement joins TRBV4-3 to TRBJ2-1; D perhaps matches TRBD2 (6 bases). Germline loops: CDR1 LGHNA, CDR2 YSLEER. Trimming pared 4 bases from V and 0 bases from J, leaving 16 bases between. This CDR3 has 17 residues. CDR3 sequence: CASSPALALSSYNEQFF. CDR3 nucleotides: TGCGCCAGCAGCCCGGCCCTAGCGCTTAGCTCCTACAATGAGCAGTTCTTC.

There are a few counts of this clonotype. The J gene is TRBJ1-1, the V gene TRBV27, with D possibly being TRBD1 (5 bases). Germline V lookup: CDR1 MNHEY, CDR2 SMNVEV (reference sequence). The CDR3 sequence is 13 residues long. V was clipped by 5 bases and J by 7 bases, with 14 bases between them. The CDR3 nucleotides read TGTGCCAGCAGTGAAAACCGGGGCCGTGAAGCTTTCTTT. Residues: CASSENRGREAFF.

There are many counts of this clonotype. The V and J genes are TRBV12-3 or TRBV12-4 and TRBJ2-2; D is perhaps TRBD1 or TRBD2 (5 bases each). The CDR3 totals 13 residues. The V end lost 6 bases, the J end lost 8 bases, and 13 bases lay between the germline ends. The CDR3 coding sequence is TGTGCCAGCAGACCAGGGACCTCTGGGGAGCTGTTTTTT. Protein sequence: CASRPGTSGELFF.

This clonotype was seen at least ten times. The rearrangement joins TRBV29-1 to TRBJ2-7; 10 bases fit TRBD1. Germline-derived CDR1 and CDR2 are SQVTM and ANQGSEA. CDR3 length: 16 amino acids. Losses at the gene ends were 2 bases for V and 1 base for J; bases not matched to a gene: 8. The CDR3 sequence: CSVEQDRGPTSYEQYF. The CDR3 DNA reads as TGCAGCGTTGAACAAGACAGGGGGCCAACTTCCTACGAGCAGTACTTC.

The rearrangement joins TRBV5-1 to TRBJ2-5; 7 nucleotides align to TRBD1. The CDR3 runs 15 residues. Germline CDR1 SGHRS, CDR2 YFSETQ. Trimming cost V 4 bases and J 3 bases; bases outside gene matches: 9. For the CDR3, the DNA is TGCGCCAGCAGCCAAGCGGTCGGGACAGAAGAGACCCAGTACTTC. Its translation: CASSQAVGTEETQYF.

This clonotype was counted a few times. The V and J genes are TRBV11-3 and TRBJ2-2; D might be TRBD2 (5 bases). V lost 5 bases and J 1 base, leaving 17 bases between the germline ends. This CDR3 region has 17 residues. Looked up from germline, CDR1 is SGHNT and CDR2 is YENEEA. CDR3 region: CASSPPRTAGNTGELFF. The CDR3 DNA sequence: TGTGCCAGCAGCCCCCCGCGTACGGCGGGGAACACCGGGGAGCTGTTTTTT. Full variable domain (missing parts from reference TRBV11-3 and TRBJ2-2): EAGVVQSPRYKIIEKKQPVAFWCNPISGHNTLYWYLQNLGQGPELLIRYENEEAVDDSQLPKDRFSAERLKGVDSTLKIQPAELGDSAVYLCASSPPRTAGNTGELFFGEGSRLTVL.